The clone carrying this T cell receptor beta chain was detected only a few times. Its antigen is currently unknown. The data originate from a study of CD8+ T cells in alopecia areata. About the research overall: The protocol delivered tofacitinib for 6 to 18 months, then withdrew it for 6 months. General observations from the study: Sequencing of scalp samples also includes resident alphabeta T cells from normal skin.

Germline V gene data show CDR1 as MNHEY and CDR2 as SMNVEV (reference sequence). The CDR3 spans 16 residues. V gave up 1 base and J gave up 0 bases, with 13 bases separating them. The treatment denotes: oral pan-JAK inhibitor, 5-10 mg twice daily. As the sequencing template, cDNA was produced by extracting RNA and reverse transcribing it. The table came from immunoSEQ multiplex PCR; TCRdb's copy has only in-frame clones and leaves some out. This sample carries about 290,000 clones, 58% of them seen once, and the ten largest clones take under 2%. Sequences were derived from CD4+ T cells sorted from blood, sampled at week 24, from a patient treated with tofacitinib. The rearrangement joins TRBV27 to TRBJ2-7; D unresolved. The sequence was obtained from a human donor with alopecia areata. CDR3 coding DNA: TGTGCCAGCAGTTTATATATCGAAACGAGCTCCTACGAGCAGTACTTC. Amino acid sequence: CASSLYIETSSYEQYF.